The next 32 T cell receptor beta chains were all read from a single sample in a study of cytomegalovirus exposure and HLA in healthy donors. The primer mix had 60 Vbeta and 13 Jbeta primers. Measured with immunoSEQ multiplex PCR; TCRdb has only the in-frame clones, and not every one. The profile shows about 160,000 clones, about three fifths of them singletons. Source material: PBMCs. These receptors came from a woman in her sixties in good health and CMV-seropositive.

V usage is TRBV11-2 and J usage is TRBJ1-5, with 7 nucleotides matching TRBD1. CDR3 length: 13 residues. The trim removed 3 bases at V and 6 bases at J, leaving 2 bases unmatched. CDR1 is SGHAT, CDR2 FQNNGV, per germline. The CDR3 DNA sequence: TGTGCCAGCAGCTTCCAGGGGGGTCAGCCCCAGCATTTT. Translating it yields CASSFQGGQPQHF. The full variable domain, completed using reference TRBV11-2 and TRBJ1-5, is EAGVAQSPRYKIIEKRQSVAFWCNPISGHATLYWYQQILGQGPKLLIQFQNNGVVDDSQLPKDRFSAERLKGVDSTLKIQPAKLEDSAVYLCASSFQGGQPQHFGDGTRLSIL.

Only a few counts were recorded for this clone. The J gene is TRBJ1-2, the V gene TRBV7-9; 10 nucleotides align to TRBD1. The CDR3 covers 15 residues. Germline CDR1 is SEHNR and CDR2 is FQNEAQ (reference sequence). Trimming at V came to 4 bases and at J to 5 bases, leaving 7 bases not matched to a gene. The CDR3 here is CASSYSTGGKYGYTF. The CDR3 nucleotides read TGTGCCAGCAGCTACTCGACAGGGGGCAAATATGGCTACACCTTC.

The genes are TRBV5-5 and TRBJ2-3, with TRBD2 as a possible D gene (6 bases). Trimming took off 5 bases at V and 2 bases at J, with 21 bases between the two ends. In germline, CDR1 is SGHKS, CDR2 YYEKEE (reference sequence). The CDR3 runs 17 residues. The CDR3 reads CASRFDPGTYNTDTQYF. The CDR3 nucleotides read TGTGCCAGCAGGTTCGACCCCGGGACTTATAACACAGATACGCAGTATTTT.

The chain has TRBV9 and TRBJ2-2, with D hard to call. The CDR3 is 14 amino acids. Trimming cost V 2 bases and J 1 base, with 6 bases left between them. Germline V lookup: CDR1 SGDLS, CDR2 YYNGEE. The CDR3, as DNA: TGTGCCAGCAGCGTCTCGGGGAACACCGGGGAGCTGTTTTTT. Its protein product is CASSVSGNTGELFF.

The V gene is TRBV7-8, the J gene TRBJ2-2, with TRBD2 as a possible D gene (5 bases). The V gene lost 5 bases and the J gene lost 3 bases, with 7 bases spanning the gap. The CDR3 totals 13 residues. Germline lookup yields CDR1 SGHVS and CDR2 FQNEAQ. CDR3 protein: CASSQADTGELFF. The DNA of the CDR3 is TGTGCCAGCAGCCAAGCGGACACCGGGGAGCTGTTTTTT.

The chain carries TRBV28 and TRBJ1-5; D might be TRBD1 (5 bases). The CDR3 spans 13 residues. The V gene's germline CDR1 is MDHEN and CDR2 SYDVKM. Trimming left V 8 bases short and J 9 bases short, with 17 bases between. The CDR3 here is CASGGGDVTPQHF. CDR3 nucleotide sequence: TGTGCCAGCGGCGGGGGGGACGTGACGCCCCAGCATTTT.

The genes are TRBV7-9 and TRBJ1-4, with 7 bases lining up with TRBD1. CDR1 and CDR2 from the germline V gene are SEHNR and FQNEAQ (reference sequence). The CDR3 contains 17 residues. Trimming removed 1 base from V and 1 base from J; junction bases left unmatched: 6. In nucleotides, the CDR3 is TGTGCCAGCAGCTTAGTCGGAGGGGGCGGAACTAATGAAAAACTGTTTTTT. As protein: CASSLVGGGGTNEKLFF.

The gene calls are TRBV7-2 and TRBJ2-2; 13 bases fit TRBD2. V trimming: 2 bases; J trimming: 5 bases; junction bases outside the gene matches: 8. The CDR3 runs to 18 residues. Germline V CDR1 and CDR2: SGHTA, FQGNSA. CDR3 nucleotides: TGTGCCAGCAGCTTATTACCAGGGACTAGCGGGACAACCGGGGAGCTGTTTTTT. This translates into CASSLLPGTSGTTGELFF.

The chain is built from TRBV5-8 and TRBJ2-5; the D gene is possibly TRBD2 (5 bases). The length of the CDR3 is 16 residues. Between the trimmed V and J ends, which lost 6 bases and 3 bases, there was a span of 21 bases. Germline V gives CDR1 SGHTS, CDR2 YDEGEE. The CDR3 sequence: CASTPGYTKHKETQYF. The CDR3 DNA is TGTGCCAGCACCCCGGGGTACACAAAACATAAAGAGACCCAGTACTTC.

The chain carries TRBV5-6 and TRBJ2-5; no definite D call. The CDR3 has 12 residues. Germline V CDR1 and CDR2: SGHDT, YYEEEE. Trimming removed 4 bases from V and 13 bases from J, with 17 bases in between. CDR3: CASSLFYYERYF. CDR3 nucleotides: TGTGCCAGCAGCCTGTTTTACTACGAGCGGTACTTC.

The V and J genes are TRBV7-3 and TRBJ2-1; 7 bases fit TRBD2. The CDR3 is 16 amino acids. The ends lost 4 bases at V and 6 bases at J; junction bases unmatched: 12. In germline, CDR1 is SGHTA, CDR2 FQGTGA. The CDR3 sequence is CASSSASGTGRNEQFF. The CDR3 nucleotides read TGTGCCAGCAGCTCCGCTAGCGGAACGGGACGCAATGAGCAGTTCTTC.

A few counts support this clone. The chain employs TRBV19 and TRBJ2-5; TRBD2 matches at 7 bases. Judging by the DNA end, TRBJ2-7 fits better; the J call may be wrong. Germline loops: CDR1 LNHDA, CDR2 SQIVND (reference sequence). This CDR3 has 15 residues. CDR3 sequence reads: CASSKAGGRDYEQYF. CDR3 bases: TGTGCCAGTAGTAAGGCCGGAGGGAGGGACTACGAGCAGTACTTC.

This rearrangement joins TRBV5-4 to TRBJ2-2, with a weak D call TRBD2 (6 bases). Germline lookup yields CDR1 SGHNT and CDR2 YYREEE (reference sequence). The CDR3 is 16 residues long. Trimming shortened V by 2 bases and J by 2 bases, and 13 bases separated the two germline ends. The CDR3 protein is CASSFGSGTNTGELFF. Written as DNA, the CDR3 is TGTGCCAGCAGCTTTGGTAGCGGAACTAACACCGGGGAGCTGTTTTTT.

The rearrangement links TRBV13 to TRBJ2-5, with 10 bases matching TRBD2. Germline V gene lookup returns CDR1 PRHDT and CDR2 FYEKMQ (reference sequence). The junction had 11 bases not matched to a gene; V was cut back by 4 bases and J by 3 bases. The length of the CDR3 is 17 residues. CDR3 nucleotide sequence: TGTGCCAGCAGCTCCTTCTCCATGCTAGCGGGAGAAGAGACCCAGTACTTC. Amino acids: CASSSFSMLAGEETQYF.

The chain recombines TRBV7-8 with TRBJ1-5; perhaps TRBD1 as D (6 bases). This CDR3 is built from 14 residues. The V gene lost 1 base and the J gene lost 6 bases, with 10 bases spanning the gap. Germline lookup yields CDR1 SGHVS and CDR2 FQNEAQ. DNA for the CDR3: TGTGCCAGCAGCTTAGGTACAGGGTTTCAGCCCCAGCATTTT. This gives the protein CASSLGTGFQPQHF.

This chain joins TRBV28 and TRBJ1-5, with 8 nucleotides matching TRBD1. The junction had 18 bases not matched to a gene; V was cut back by 7 bases and J by 7 bases. CDR3 length: 17 amino acids. Germline V gene sequence: CDR1 MDHEN, CDR2 SYDVKM. CDR3 coding DNA: TGTGCCAGCATTTCGGACAGGGACATCCGAATCAGGCAGCCCCAGCATTTT. Its protein product is CASISDRDIRIRQPQHF.

This clone was recorded once. J is TRBJ2-5 and V is TRBV6-1, with D possibly being TRBD2 (6 bases). V shed 2 bases and J shed 3 bases, with 22 bases lying between them. Germline CDR1 reads MNHNS; CDR2 reads SASEGT. The CDR3 loop spans 18 amino acids. The CDR3 DNA is TGTGCCAGCAGTGAACTCCCCGGGAGAGGGAGAGGGAAAGAGACCCAGTACTTC. Translation: CASSELPGRGRGKETQYF.

The J gene is TRBJ2-5, the V gene TRBV2; D is undetermined. The CDR3 covers 14 residues. Germline V gene sequence: CDR1 SNHLY, CDR2 FYNNEI. V lost 3 bases and J lost 4, with 12 bases in between. In DNA form, the CDR3 reads TGTGCCAGCAGTGATGGGCAGGTCGCAGAGACCCAGTACTTC. As protein: CASSDGQVAETQYF. The full variable domain, with the rest looked up from reference TRBV2 and TRBJ2-5, is EPEVTQTPSHQVTQMGQEVILRCVPISNHLYFYWYRQILGQKVEFLVSFYNNEISEKSEIFDDQFSVERPDGSNFTLKIRSTKLEDSAMYFCASSDGQVAETQYFGPGTRLLVL.

On this clone: Other DNA sequences in the same sample also yield this CDR3. The chain employs TRBV5-4 and TRBJ1-4; D call uncertain. Trimming removed 1 base from V and 3 bases from J, with 7 bases in between. The V gene's germline CDR1 is SGHNT and CDR2 YYREEE (reference sequence). CDR3 length equals 14 residues. CDR3 protein: CASSLLAPNEKLFF. CDR3 bases: TGTGCCAGCAGCTTGTTAGCCCCTAATGAAAAACTGTTTTTT.

The chain carries TRBV19 and TRBJ2-7, with D tentatively TRBD2 (5 bases). The CDR3 consists of 14 residues. Germline CDR1 reads LNHDA; CDR2 reads SQIVND (reference sequence). V lost 5 bases and J lost 2, with 13 bases in between. The CDR3 bases are TGTGCCAGTAGTCCGGAGGCTACCACCTACGAGCAGTACTTC. It specifies CASSPEATTYEQYF.

This chain connects TRBV5-1 to TRBJ2-7, with 11 bases that match TRBD2. Germline CDR1 reads SGHRS; CDR2 reads YFSETQ. V dropped 0 bases and J dropped 3; count of bases not matched to a gene: 5. The CDR3 is 16 amino acids. The CDR3 is CASSLAGTSGVYEQYF. For the CDR3, the DNA is TGCGCCAGCAGCTTGGCCGGGACTAGCGGAGTCTACGAGCAGTACTTC.

The V gene is TRBV28, the J gene TRBJ2-2; perhaps TRBD1 as D (6 bases). V gave up 3 bases and J gave up 1 base, with 12 bases separating them. There are 16 residues in the CDR3. Per germline, CDR1 MDHEN and CDR2 SYDVKM. The CDR3 reads CASSFRPGQNTGELFF. CDR3 sequence (DNA): TGTGCCAGCAGTTTCCGCCCGGGACAGAACACCGGGGAGCTGTTTTTT. Full variable domain (rest looked up from reference TRBV28 and TRBJ2-2): DVKVTQSSRYLVKRTGEKVFLECVQDMDHENMFWYRQDPGLGLRLIYFSYDVKMKEKGDIPEGYSVSREKKERFSLILESASTNQTSMYLCASSFRPGQNTGELFFGEGSRLTVL.

This chain joins TRBV6-1 and TRBJ2-1; TRBD1 agrees at 9 bases. CDR3 length: 16 amino acids. Trimming removed 3 bases from V and 5 bases from J; junction bases left unmatched: 8. The germline CDR1 and CDR2 sequences are MNHNS and SASEGT. The CDR3 region has the DNA TGTGCCAGCAGTGAGAATCCCGGGACAGGGAACAATGAGCAGTTCTTC. Amino acid sequence: CASSENPGTGNNEQFF.

This clone occurred once. This chain links TRBV6-1 with TRBJ2-7; weak D call: TRBD2 (6 bases). V lost 5 bases and J 6 bases, leaving 20 bases between the germline ends. This CDR3 region has 15 residues. From germline, CDR1 is MNHNS and CDR2 SASEGT. The CDR3 region is CASSPSVGRIGEQYF. Written as DNA, the CDR3 is TGTGCCAGCAGTCCATCCGTGGGGAGGATCGGCGAGCAGTACTTC.

The V gene is TRBV7-9, the J gene TRBJ2-1; TRBD2 agrees at 12 bases. This CDR3 is 16 amino acids long. Germline CDR1 reads SEHNR; CDR2 reads FQNEAQ (reference sequence). J gave up 4 bases and V 5 bases, and 6 bases lay outside the gene matches. DNA of the CDR3: TGTGCCAGCAGCCCCCGGACTAGCGGGAAGTACAATGAGCAGTTCTTC. The encoded protein is CASSPRTSGKYNEQFF.

Worth noting for this clone: Other DNA sequences from this sample encode an identical CDR3 as well. The V gene is TRBV7-2, the J gene TRBJ2-5, with D possibly TRBD2 on 6 matching bases. Trimming removed 3 bases from V and 2 bases from J, with 7 bases in between. Germline V gene lookup returns CDR1 SGHTA and CDR2 FQGNSA. This CDR3 is 13 amino acids long. This CDR3 reads CASSFSGQETQYF. The CDR3 coding sequence is TGTGCCAGCAGCTTTAGCGGTCAAGAGACCCAGTACTTC.

The chain couples TRBV5-1 to TRBJ1-2; possibly TRBD1 for D (6 bases). CDR3 length: 13 amino acids. V shed 4 bases and J shed 4 bases, with 11 bases lying between them. CDR1 is SGHRS and CDR2 is YFSETQ in the germline V gene. CDR3 bases: TGCGCCAGCAGCCCGGGACAAACCTATGGCTACACCTTC. Protein product: CASSPGQTYGYTF.

This chain joins TRBV15 and TRBJ2-4; TRBD2 matches at 7 bases. The germline V gene has CDR1 LNHNV and CDR2 YYDKDF (reference sequence). With V trimmed by 4 bases and J by 3 bases, 3 bases remained unmatched. The CDR3 extends over 14 amino acids. The DNA for the CDR3 is TGTGCCACCAGCACTACGGGAGGCAAAAACATTCAGTACTTC. As protein: CATSTTGGKNIQYF.

The genes are TRBV19 and TRBJ2-5, with TRBD2 matching over 10 bases. Germline V gives CDR1 LNHDA, CDR2 SQIVND (reference sequence). J was trimmed by 4 bases and V by 3 bases; bases with no gene match: 5. This CDR3 is 15 amino acids long. The CDR3 region is CASSIRASGRETQYF. CDR3 sequence (DNA): TGTGCCAGTAGTATTAGGGCTAGCGGGAGAGAGACCCAGTACTTC.

This clone has just a few counts. The CDR3 nucleotides are TGCGCCAGCAGCCCAAGGACAGGGGACGAGCAGTACTTC. As protein: CASSPRTGDEQYF. The chain combines TRBV4-3 with TRBJ2-7; 9 bases line up with TRBD1. Germline V gene lookup returns CDR1 LGHNA and CDR2 YSLEER. CDR3 length: 13 residues. The trim removed 4 bases at V and 5 bases at J, leaving 3 bases unmatched.

A few counts support this clone. Other nucleotide sequences in the sample specify the same CDR3. The chain joins TRBV5-4 to TRBJ2-7, with TRBD2 matching 11 bases. The CDR3 has 14 amino acids. J gave up 4 bases and V 4 bases, and 4 bases lay outside the gene matches. Germline V CDR1 and CDR2: SGHNT, YYREEE (reference sequence). This CDR3 reads CASSPGTSGYEQYF. DNA of the CDR3: TGTGCCAGCAGCCCAGGGACTAGCGGATACGAGCAGTACTTC.

Points on this clone: Additional DNA sequences in this sample encode the identical CDR3. In DNA, the CDR3 is TGTGCCAGCAGTTTCGGACAAAACTATGGCTACACCTTC. Translating gives CASSFGQNYGYTF. The chain uses TRBV28 and TRBJ1-2, with D possibly TRBD1 on 5 matching bases. This CDR3 contains 13 residues. The V and J ends lost 3 bases and 2 bases respectively, with 7 bases between them. The germline gives CDR1 MDHEN, CDR2 SYDVKM.